Presented here are 14 T cell receptor beta chains from one specimen sequenced in a study of blood T cell repertoires in COVID-19. The data were produced by immunoSEQ multiplex PCR, yet TCRdb's version contains in-frame clones alone and is incomplete. The sample shows more than 110,000 clones, 85% to 90% of them seen only once. The sample comprised peripheral blood. The receptors were gathered from a middle-aged woman with acute or convalescent COVID-19.

The chain combines TRBV6-5 with TRBJ1-1; 7 nucleotides match TRBD1. CDR1 is MNHEY and CDR2 is SVGAGI in the germline V gene. V shed 2 bases, J shed 1 base, and the junction held 4 bases outside the gene matches. This CDR3 has 15 residues. The CDR3 reads CASSYEQGTNTEAFF. For the CDR3, the DNA is TGTGCCAGCAGTTACGAACAGGGGACGAACACTGAAGCTTTCTTT.

The chain joins TRBV10-3 to TRBJ2-1; 9 bases agree with TRBD1. This CDR3 comprises 15 residues. The germline V gene has CDR1 ENHRY and CDR2 SYGVKD. With 5 bases clipped from V and 3 bases from J, the junction kept 5 bases outside the gene matches. CDR3 DNA sequence: TGTGCCATCAGTCCCGGGACAGGGATCTACAATGAGCAGTTCTTC. Translating it yields CAISPGTGIYNEQFF.

V and J are TRBV18 and TRBJ1-6; the D is unclear. CDR3 length: 12 amino acids. The V gene lost 6 bases and the J gene lost 6 bases, with 6 bases spanning the gap. Germline lookup yields CDR1 KGHSH and CDR2 LQKENI. The CDR3 here is CASSEPNSPLHF. In nucleotides, the CDR3 is TGTGCCAGCTCCGAGCCTAATTCACCCCTCCACTTT.

V gene TRBV30 combines with J gene TRBJ2-7; a weak D match, TRBD2 (5 bases). Germline CDR1 reads GTSNPN; CDR2 reads SVGIG (reference sequence). V lost 2 bases to trimming and J lost 1 base, with 12 bases between them. The CDR3 is made up of 14 amino acids. CDR3: CAWSLGGPSYEQYF. The CDR3 nucleotides are TGTGCCTGGAGTCTTGGCGGGCCTTCCTACGAGCAGTACTTC.

The chain carries TRBV3-1 (or the pseudogene TRBV3-2) and TRBJ1-1; D unclear. Germline V gives CDR1 LGHDT, CDR2 YNNKEL (reference sequence). Trimming shortened V by 3 bases and J by 7 bases, and 15 bases separated the two germline ends. The CDR3 extends over 14 amino acids. The CDR3 region has the DNA TGTGCCAGCAGCCACTCGGACCGGGGAATTGAAGCTTTCTTT. This codes for CASSHSDRGIEAFF.

The chain has TRBV4-3 and TRBJ1-1; unclear D gene. The CDR3 has 15 amino acids. With 1 base removed from V and 3 bases from J, the gap between germline ends came to 12 bases. The germline V gene has CDR1 LGHNA and CDR2 YSLEER. This CDR3 reads CASSQGGMVDTEAFF. The CDR3 nucleotides read TGCGCCAGCAGCCAAGGAGGGATGGTGGACACTGAAGCTTTCTTT.

The CDR3 DNA is TGTGCCAGCAGTCCTAGCGGGGGGACCCCGTACGAGCAGTACTTC. It yields the protein CASSPSGGTPYEQYF. This chain links TRBV27 with TRBJ2-7, with 11 bases matching TRBD2. CDR1 and CDR2 from the germline V gene are MNHEY and SMNVEV (reference sequence). The CDR3 totals 15 residues. With V trimmed by 5 bases and J by 4 bases, 7 bases remained unmatched.

In DNA form, the CDR3 reads TGTGCCTGGAGACCTACCTCCGGGACAGCTAACTATGGCTACACCTTC. It yields the protein CAWRPTSGTANYGYTF. The chain joins TRBV30 to TRBJ1-2; 7 nucleotides match TRBD1. The V and J ends lost 3 bases and 0 bases, in that order; junction bases with no gene match: 10. CDR1 and CDR2 (germline): GTSNPN, SVGIG (reference sequence). The CDR3 consists of 16 residues.

This chain links TRBV7-9 with TRBJ2-7, with 9 bases identical to TRBD2. CDR3 length: 15 amino acids. Unmatched junction bases numbered 6, after V lost 4 bases and J lost 2 bases. Germline CDR1 and CDR2: SEHNR and FQNEAQ (reference sequence). The CDR3, as DNA: TGTGCCAGCAGCTCCCCTCTAGCGGGGACCTACGAGCAGTACTTC. Translated: CASSSPLAGTYEQYF.

The chain links TRBV21-1 to TRBJ1-1; the table's D call, TRBD1, was not checked against the DNA. TRBV21-1 is marked as a pseudogene. This CDR3 comprises 20 residues. The CDR3 protein is CASSKKRGPRGQGKNTEAFF. The CDR3 nucleotides are TGTGCCAGCAGCAAAAAAAGAGGGCCTCGAGGACAGGGTAAGAACACTGAAGCTTTCTTT.

The chain is built from TRBV30 and TRBJ1-6, with 7 nucleotides matching TRBD1. This CDR3 has 14 residues. Losses at the gene ends were 5 bases for V and 7 bases for J; bases not matched to a gene: 8. Per the germline V gene, CDR1 is GTSNPN and CDR2 is SVGIG (reference sequence). The CDR3 loop is CAWATGQVNSPLHF. In DNA form, the CDR3 reads TGTGCCTGGGCCACTGGACAGGTGAATTCACCCCTCCACTTT. The whole variable domain, remainder taken from reference TRBV30 and TRBJ1-6, is SQTIHQWPATLVQPVGSPLSLECTVEGTSNPNLYWYRQAAGRGLQLLFYSVGIGQISSEVPQNLSASRPQDRQFILSSKKLLLSDSGFYLCAWATGQVNSPLHFGNGTRLTVT.

The gene calls are TRBV10-3 and TRBJ1-3, with D possibly TRBD1 on 6 matching bases. The CDR3 runs 15 residues. V lost 7 bases and J lost 4, with 17 bases in between. Germline loops: CDR1 ENHRY, CDR2 SYGVKD. CDR3 amino acids: CAITSGVAGGNTIYF. CDR3 nucleotides: TGTGCCATCACCTCAGGGGTCGCTGGGGGAAACACCATATATTTT.

This chain joins TRBV18 and TRBJ2-7; tentative D call: TRBD2 (5 bases). V lost 3 bases to trimming and J lost 4 bases, with 13 bases between them. This CDR3 region has 14 residues. Germline V gene sequence: CDR1 KGHSH, CDR2 LQKENI. CDR3: CASSPAMGEYEQYF. The DNA for the CDR3 is TGTGCCAGCTCACCCGCGATGGGAGAATACGAGCAGTACTTC.

This clone was observed a few times. The chain links TRBV19 to TRBJ2-1; TRBD1 agrees at 8 bases. V shed 5 bases, J shed 9 bases, and the junction held 6 bases outside the gene matches. Per the germline V gene, CDR1 is LNHDA and CDR2 is SQIVND (reference sequence). The CDR3 loop spans 13 amino acids. For the CDR3, the DNA is TGTGCCAGTAGTGAGGGGACAGGTACTGAGCAGTTCTTC. Its translation is CASSEGTGTEQFF.